What follows describes a single T cell receptor beta chain. The study ran its PCR with 60 Vbeta and 13 Jbeta primers. The table came from immunoSEQ multiplex PCR; TCRdb's copy has only in-frame clones and leaves some out. The data contain 220,000 or so clones, 65% to 85% of them singletons. V lost 6 bases to trimming and J lost 10 bases, with 16 bases between them. CDR3 length: 12 amino acids. CDR1 is MNHEY, CDR2 SMNVEV, per germline (reference sequence). The sample is drawn from a study of cytomegalovirus exposure and HLA in healthy donors. The sequenced material came from PBMCs. The gene calls are TRBV27 and TRBJ2-7; possibly TRBD2 for D (6 bases). The source is a man between 45 and 60 years old in good health and CMV-seronegative. The CDR3 is CASSPSGVPQYF. CDR3 nucleotide sequence: TGTGCCAGCAGCCCCTCGGGGGTACCTCAGTACTTC.